The rows below give T cell receptor beta chains drawn from one sample of a study of blood T cell repertoires in COVID-19. The table came from immunoSEQ multiplex PCR; TCRdb's copy has only in-frame clones and leaves some out. The sample includes around 120,000 clones, roughly 85% of them seen just once. Sample: peripheral blood. The receptors stem from a man aged 30-40 years with acute or convalescent COVID-19. The CDR3 runs from the conserved cysteine through the conserved F or W. Fields, in order: V gene, J gene, CDR3 protein.

TRBV5-8,TRBJ2-3,CASSWGLLSTDTQYF
TRBV5-5,TRBJ2-5,CASSIQGGQETQYF
TRBV19,TRBJ1-6,CASSEQVSGNSPLHF
TRBV7-8,TRBJ2-7,CASSQETGGTYEQYF
TRBV11-2,TRBJ2-7,CASSIGTASYEQYF
TRBV5-1,TRBJ2-3,CASSLIVAGSDTQYF
TRBV9,TRBJ1-2,CASSKQGINYGYTF
TRBV11-2,TRBJ2-3,CASSLDTGVTLYF
TRBV2,TRBJ1-4,CASRVRQGVATNEKLFF
TRBV5-7,TRBJ1-1,CASSPGQGRTEAFF
TRBV4-1,TRBJ1-6,CASSQAPINSPLHF
TRBV7-9,TRBJ1-2,CASSRIGDSHYGYTF
TRBV7-2,TRBJ1-5,CASSPTGQNQPQHF
TRBV5-8,TRBJ1-4,CASSPRGGASLSRIF
TRBV5-6,TRBJ2-3,CASSLSDTVDTQYF
TRBV10-3,TRBJ2-3,CAIRSPAGGTDTQYF
TRBV27,TRBJ2-1,CASSTRQGKQFF
TRBV4-1,TRBJ1-5,CASSQVAGTGNQPQHF
TRBV13,TRBJ2-5,CASSVRQGPQETQYF
TRBV4-2,TRBJ1-6,CASSQEGGTGYSPLHF
TRBV7-3,TRBJ2-5,CASSLAAGLLETQYF
TRBV5-6,TRBJ1-5,CASSDMTSGGGNQPQHF
TRBV7-2,TRBJ2-7,CASSFSGTSGGVSSYEQYF
TRBV6-6,TRBJ2-2,CASSYSYSGSVGELFF
TRBV19,TRBJ1-5,CASSTIRQGRQPQHF
TRBV13,TRBJ2-7,CASSLRDRSYEQYF
TRBV27,TRBJ1-6,CASGQTGAGSPLHF
TRBV7-2,TRBJ2-5,CASSPFSQRAIQETQYF
TRBV6-6,TRBJ1-2,CAGRREGLYGYTF
TRBV4-1,TRBJ1-4,CASSQGTTGSNEKLFF
TRBV5-5,TRBJ2-1,CASSLPGRGIGQFF
TRBV11-2,TRBJ1-1,CASSLAPGVTEAFF
TRBV7-8,TRBJ2-7,CASSLGPSTGYEQYF
TRBV19,TRBJ1-5,CASSQPRWTGGDDQPQHF
TRBV3-1/TRBV3-2,TRBJ1-2,CASSPAADSYGYTF
TRBV9,TRBJ2-3,CASSAGRGGGGDTQYF
TRBV29-1,TRBJ2-7,CSVTAGTGYEQYF
TRBV6-1,TRBJ1-5,CASSEAGWGGNQPQHF
TRBV30,TRBJ1-5,CAWSVMTGGNQPQHF
TRBV3-1/TRBV3-2,TRBJ2-5,CASSSFGAFETQYF
TRBV19,TRBJ2-3,CASSVLAGGNTDTQYF
TRBV19,TRBJ2-1,CASTTSGPNNEQFF
TRBV9,TRBJ2-1,CASSVAIIAGPGDEQFF
TRBV19,TRBJ2-5,CASRRTSGGMETQYF
TRBV25-1,TRBJ1-5,CASSEGGRGNQPQHF
TRBV6-1,TRBJ2-1,CASSEARGLGAGGPVEQFF
TRBV11-2,TRBJ1-5,CASSPGTGGNQPQHF
TRBV10-1,TRBJ2-2,CASSGTLAAGNTGELFF
TRBV9,TRBJ2-1,CASSTPGIHEQFF
TRBV7-8,TRBJ2-1,CASSLAGANEQFF